The next 18 T cell receptor beta chains were all read from a single sample in a study of T cells in Graves' hyperthyroidism and ophthalmopathy. Amplification targeted TCR beta CDR3 regions from RNA transcripts. First-round RT-PCR of the TCR CDR3 relied on the HTBI primer set. TCRdb independently ran MiXCR on the multiplex PCR reads; one entry per CDR3 protein. The sample lists 450,000 to 500,000 distinct CDR3 sequences, approximately 23% occurring once. Input material: blood. The receptors stem from a woman aged 70-85 years with Graves' ophthalmopathy.

There are a few counts of this clonotype. The chain employs TRBV9 and TRBJ2-7; 7 bases align to TRBD2. Trimming took 0 bases from V and 2 from J; bases not matched to a gene: 5. Germline V gene data show CDR1 as SGDLS and CDR2 as YYNGEE. The CDR3 has 15 amino acids. The CDR3 bases are TGTGCCAGCAGCGTAGGCGGGAGAATCGCCTACGAGCAGTACTTC. It translates to CASSVGGRIAYEQYF.

The chain carries TRBV7-2 and TRBJ2-2; 13 bases agree with TRBD2. The CDR3 consists of 20 residues. With 5 bases clipped from V and 5 bases from J, the junction kept 17 bases outside the gene matches. In germline, CDR1 is SGHTA, CDR2 FQGNSA. CDR3 residues: CASSPGPGLAGPGRTGELFF. The CDR3 bases are TGTGCCAGCAGCCCAGGACCGGGACTAGCGGGACCCGGGCGGACCGGGGAGCTGTTTTTT.

This sequence joins TRBV12-3 or TRBV12-4 and TRBJ2-7, with TRBD1 matching 9 bases. This CDR3 has 16 residues. The V segment lost 4 bases and the J segment 6 bases; nucleotides outside the gene matches: 13. The CDR3 DNA reads TGTGCCAGCAGTTACCAGCGGGGACAGGGTATCTCCGAGCAGTACTTC. Amino acid sequence: CASSYQRGQGISEQYF.

This clonotype appeared a few times. V usage is TRBV3-1 and J usage is TRBJ2-7; the D is unclear. V shed 1 base and J shed 7 bases, with 8 bases lying between them. Germline V gene data show CDR1 as LGHDT and CDR2 as YNNKEL (reference sequence). The CDR3 runs to 12 residues. CDR3 in amino acids: CASSQGRAEQYF. The CDR3 DNA is TGTGCCAGCAGCCAAGGACGGGCGGAGCAGTACTTC.

The V and J genes are TRBV9 and TRBJ2-7; the D gene could be TRBD1 or TRBD2 (5 bases each). The CDR3 consists of 15 residues. V dropped 0 bases and J dropped 3 bases, with 13 bases sitting between them. Germline CDR1 SGDLS, CDR2 YYNGEE. CDR3 coding DNA: TGTGCCAGCAGCGTAGAGGGGTCGGACTTCTACGAGCAGTACTTC. Encoded protein: CASSVEGSDFYEQYF.

The chain is built from TRBV24-1 and TRBJ2-1; 8 positions agree with TRBD2. The CDR3 consists of 14 residues. The V gene end was trimmed by 11 bases and the J gene end by 9 bases; junction bases not matched to a gene: 14. Germline V CDR1 and CDR2: KGHDR, SFDVKD. The CDR3 sequence: CAILGKREYCEQFF. Here the CDR3 DNA reads TGTGCCATCCTAGGTAAGCGGGAGTATTGTGAGCAGTTCTTC.

The chain uses TRBV12-3 or TRBV12-4 and TRBJ2-2; weak D call: TRBD1 (6 bases). The CDR3 covers 15 residues. V was cut by 9 bases and J by 0 bases, with 14 bases left in between. The CDR3 DNA reads as TGTGCCAGTAAAAGAACAGGGCCGAACACCGGGGAGCTGTTTTTT. Protein product: CASKRTGPNTGELFF.

Ten or more counts support this clonotype. The rearrangement links TRBV20-1 to TRBJ1-1; no reliable D call. CDR1 is DFQATT and CDR2 is SNEGSKA in the germline V gene (reference sequence). The CDR3 spans 15 residues. V shed 3 bases and J shed 1 base, with 15 bases lying between them. CDR3 loop: CSARGGRATNTEAFF. The CDR3 nucleotides read TGCAGTGCTAGGGGCGGTCGGGCTACGAACACTGAAGCTTTCTTT.

This clonotype was found many times. The chain uses TRBV27 and TRBJ2-1; D possibly corresponds to TRBD2 (6 bases). The CDR3 has 19 residues. Per the germline V gene, CDR1 is MNHEY and CDR2 is SMNVEV (reference sequence). V was cut by 1 base and J by 0 bases, with 19 bases left in between. This CDR3 reads CASSLFSPDYSDSYNEQFF. As DNA, the CDR3 is TGTGCCAGCAGTTTATTCAGCCCGGACTACTCCGACTCCTACAATGAGCAGTTCTTC.

This clonotype was seen only a few times. The chain recombines TRBV6-1 with TRBJ1-5, with D possibly being TRBD1 (5 bases). The CDR3 sequence is 13 residues long. V lost 8 bases, J lost 6 bases, and 14 bases lay in between. The germline V gene has CDR1 MNHNS and CDR2 SASEGT. The CDR3 nucleotides are TGTGCCAGCGCGAAATTGGGGGGTCAGCCCCAGCATTTT. It specifies CASAKLGGQPQHF.

The chain joins TRBV30 to TRBJ2-1, with 7 bases that match TRBD2. The CDR3 extends over 17 amino acids. The ends lost 4 bases at V and 3 bases at J; junction bases unmatched: 15. The V gene's germline CDR1 is GTSNPN and CDR2 SVGIG (reference sequence). CDR3 sequence (DNA): TGTGCCTGGACGAGTGGGTTGGGAGGGGTTATCTACAATGAGCAGTTCTTC. This sequence encodes CAWTSGLGGVIYNEQFF.

This clonotype was recorded at least ten times. The chain has TRBV28 and TRBJ2-1, with D tentatively TRBD1 or TRBD2 (5 bases each). Germline V CDR1 and CDR2: MDHEN, SYDVKM. CDR3 length: 15 residues. Deletions cut 6 bases from V and 5 bases from J, with 17 bases between. CDR3 sequence: CASRPGPPGNNEQFF. The CDR3 DNA reads as TGTGCCAGCAGACCGGGACCGCCGGGGAACAATGAGCAGTTCTTC.

The chain couples TRBV24-1 to TRBJ2-3; D might be TRBD1 or TRBD2, each matching 5 bases. Germline CDR1 reads KGHDR; CDR2 reads SFDVKD. The CDR3 contains 16 residues. V gave up 4 bases and J gave up 2 bases, with 15 bases separating them. The CDR3 nucleotides read TGTGCCACCAGTGACGGGGCCCGCCGCCTCACAGATACGCAGTATTTT. Protein: CATSDGARRLTDTQYF.

A few counts support this clonotype. V and J are TRBV6-1 and TRBJ2-7; tentatively, D is TRBD2 (8 bases). This CDR3 contains 15 residues. Germline lookup yields CDR1 MNHNS and CDR2 SASEGT. Trimming cost V 6 bases and J 0 bases, with 15 bases left between them. The CDR3 loop is CASRLTGTSSYEQYF. The CDR3 DNA reads as TGTGCCAGCAGGTTGACAGGGACTAGCTCCTACGAGCAGTACTTC.

This rearrangement joins TRBV15 to TRBJ2-1; D possibly corresponds to TRBD1 (6 bases). The germline V gene has CDR1 LNHNV and CDR2 YYDKDF (reference sequence). Trimming left V 3 bases short and J 5 bases short, with 11 bases between. The CDR3 has 14 amino acids. CDR3 in DNA: TGTGCCACCAGCAGGGGGGACAACGACAATGAGCAGTTCTTC. As protein: CATSRGDNDNEQFF.

This clonotype was detected ten times or more. The rearrangement links TRBV12-3 or TRBV12-4 to TRBJ2-2; TRBD2 agrees at 8 bases. After removal of 6 bases from V and 9 bases from J, the junction contained 15 bases not matched to a gene. This CDR3 spans 16 amino acids. The CDR3 DNA reads as TGTGCCAGCAGCTCGGCAGCGGGAGTTGGATGGTGGGAGCTGTTTTTT. Translated, it gives CASSSAAGVGWWELFF.

This clonotype was counted between two and nine times. The chain couples TRBV28 to TRBJ2-2, with 8 bases matching TRBD1. The germline V gene has CDR1 MDHEN and CDR2 SYDVKM. This CDR3 spans 14 amino acids. The V gene end was trimmed by 8 bases and the J gene end by 3 bases; junction bases not matched to a gene: 5. The CDR3 spells CASDRQGYTGELFF. For the CDR3, the DNA is TGTGCCAGCGATAGACAGGGGTACACCGGGGAGCTGTTTTTT.

This chain links TRBV30 with TRBJ2-3; 8 bases map to TRBD2. With V trimmed by 3 bases and J by 5 bases, 4 bases remained unmatched. This CDR3 comprises 13 residues. Germline V gene sequence: CDR1 GTSNPN, CDR2 SVGIG (reference sequence). The CDR3 DNA reads as TGTGCCTGGAGCGGGAGGGCCGGAGATACGCAGTATTTT. Its protein product is CAWSGRAGDTQYF.